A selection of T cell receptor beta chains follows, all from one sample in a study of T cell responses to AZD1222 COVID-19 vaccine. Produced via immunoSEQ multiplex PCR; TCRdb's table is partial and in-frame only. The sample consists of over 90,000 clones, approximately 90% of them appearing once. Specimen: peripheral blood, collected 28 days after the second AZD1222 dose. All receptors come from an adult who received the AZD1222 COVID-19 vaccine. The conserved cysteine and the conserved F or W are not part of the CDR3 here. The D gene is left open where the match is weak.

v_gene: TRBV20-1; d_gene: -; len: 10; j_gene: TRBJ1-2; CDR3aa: SASPASYGYT
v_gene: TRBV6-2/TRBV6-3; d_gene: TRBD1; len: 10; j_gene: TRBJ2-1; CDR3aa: ASSYGDSMEF
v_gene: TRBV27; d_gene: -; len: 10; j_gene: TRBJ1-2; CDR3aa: ASRTQGGPLT
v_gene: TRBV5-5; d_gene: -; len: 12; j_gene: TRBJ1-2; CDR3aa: ASSFASLGAGYT
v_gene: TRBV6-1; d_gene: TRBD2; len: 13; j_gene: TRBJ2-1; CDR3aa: ASSEVPGGPNEQF
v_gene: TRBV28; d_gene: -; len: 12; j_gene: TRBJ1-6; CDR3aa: ASSLPRDNSPLH
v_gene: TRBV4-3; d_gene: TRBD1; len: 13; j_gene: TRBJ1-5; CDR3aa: ASSRDRGGNQPQH
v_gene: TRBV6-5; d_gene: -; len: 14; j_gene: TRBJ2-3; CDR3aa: ASSYSIGRATDTQY
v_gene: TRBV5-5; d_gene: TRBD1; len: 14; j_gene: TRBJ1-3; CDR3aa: ASSLAGTGTGNTIY
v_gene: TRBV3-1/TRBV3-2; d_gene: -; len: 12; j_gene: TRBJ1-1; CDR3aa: ASSQVGPNTEAF
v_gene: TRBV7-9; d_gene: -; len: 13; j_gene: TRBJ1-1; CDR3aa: ASVESLTDHTEAF
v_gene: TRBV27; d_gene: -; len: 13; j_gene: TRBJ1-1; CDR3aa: ASKIWSSANTEAF
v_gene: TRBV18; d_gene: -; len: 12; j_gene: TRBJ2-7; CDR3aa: ASSPIGSAYEQY
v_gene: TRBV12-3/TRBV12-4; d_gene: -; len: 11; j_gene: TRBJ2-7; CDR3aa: ASSLGQGPGLL
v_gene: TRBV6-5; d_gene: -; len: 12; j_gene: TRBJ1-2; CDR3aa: ASSSQGGGEGYT
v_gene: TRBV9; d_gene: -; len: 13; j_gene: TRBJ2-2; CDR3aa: ASSGGSSNTGELF
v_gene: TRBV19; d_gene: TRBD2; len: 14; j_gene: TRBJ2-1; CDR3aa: ATKVGFASGSNEQF
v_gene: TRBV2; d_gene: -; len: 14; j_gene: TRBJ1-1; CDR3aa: ASSVPPFSRNTEAF
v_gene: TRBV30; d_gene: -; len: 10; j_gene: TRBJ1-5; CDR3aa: AWSVFNQPQH
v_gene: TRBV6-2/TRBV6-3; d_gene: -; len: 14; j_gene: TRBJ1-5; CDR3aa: ASSYGSGYSNQPQH
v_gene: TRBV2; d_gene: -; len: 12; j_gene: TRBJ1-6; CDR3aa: ARASEARNSPLH
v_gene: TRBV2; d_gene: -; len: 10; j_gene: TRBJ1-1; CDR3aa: ASSEGGREAF
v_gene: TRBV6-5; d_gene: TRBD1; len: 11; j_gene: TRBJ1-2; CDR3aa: ASSRDRDYGYT
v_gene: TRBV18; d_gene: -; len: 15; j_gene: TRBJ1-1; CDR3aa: ASSRVYSEPGLVEAF
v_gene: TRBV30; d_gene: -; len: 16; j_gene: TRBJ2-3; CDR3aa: AWTGKGTPTGSTDTQY
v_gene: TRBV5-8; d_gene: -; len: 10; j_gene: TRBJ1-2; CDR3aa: ASSLKGFGYT
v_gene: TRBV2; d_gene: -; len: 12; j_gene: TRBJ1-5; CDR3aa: ASSASLSNQPQH